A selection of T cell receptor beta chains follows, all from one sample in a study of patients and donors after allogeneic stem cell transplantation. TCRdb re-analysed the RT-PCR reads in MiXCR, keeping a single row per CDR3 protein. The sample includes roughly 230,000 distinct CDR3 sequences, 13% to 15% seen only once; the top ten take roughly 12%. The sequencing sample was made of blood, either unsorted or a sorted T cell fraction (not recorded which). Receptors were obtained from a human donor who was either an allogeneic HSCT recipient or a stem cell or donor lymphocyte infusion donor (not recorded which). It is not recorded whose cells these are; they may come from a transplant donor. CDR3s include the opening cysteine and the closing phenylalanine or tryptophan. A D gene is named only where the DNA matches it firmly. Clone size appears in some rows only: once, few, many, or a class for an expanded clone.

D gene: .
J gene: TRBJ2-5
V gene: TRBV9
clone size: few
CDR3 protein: CASSVTGEGWETQYF
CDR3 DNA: TGTGCCAGCAGCGTAACGGGAGAAGGGTGGGAGACCCAGTACTTC

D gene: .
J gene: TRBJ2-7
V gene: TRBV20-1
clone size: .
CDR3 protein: CSARLDSSYEQYF
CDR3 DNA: TGCAGTGCTAGGCTAGATAGCTCCTACGAGCAGTACTTC

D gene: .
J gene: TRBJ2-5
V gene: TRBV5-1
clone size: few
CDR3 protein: CASSLLDIGTLLETQYF
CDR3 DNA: TGCGCCAGCAGCTTGCTGGACATTGGTACCCTCCTTGAGACCCAGTACTTC

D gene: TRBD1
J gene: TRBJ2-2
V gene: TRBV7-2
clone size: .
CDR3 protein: CASSLVAGGTGELFF
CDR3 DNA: TGTGCCAGCAGCTTAGTGGCAGGGGGCACCGGGGAGCTGTTTTTT

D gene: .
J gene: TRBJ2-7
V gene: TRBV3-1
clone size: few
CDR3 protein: CASSTNPGPYEQYF
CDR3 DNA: TGTGCCAGCAGCACTAACCCGGGGCCCTACGAGCAGTACTTC

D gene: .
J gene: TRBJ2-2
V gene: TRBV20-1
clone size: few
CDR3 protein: CSARVLLGGTGELFF
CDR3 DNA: TGCAGTGCTAGAGTGCTCCTTGGGGGCACCGGGGAGCTGTTTTTT

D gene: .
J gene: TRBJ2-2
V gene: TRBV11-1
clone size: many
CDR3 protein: CASSLFWGGQTNTGELFF
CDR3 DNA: TGTGCCAGCAGCTTATTTTGGGGGGGACAGACGAACACCGGGGAGCTGTTTTTT

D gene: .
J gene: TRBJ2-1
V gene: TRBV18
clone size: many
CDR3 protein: CASTTDNEQFF
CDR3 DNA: TGTGCCAGCACTACAGACAATGAGCAGTTCTTC

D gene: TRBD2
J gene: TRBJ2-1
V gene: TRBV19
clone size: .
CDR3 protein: CASSILPRLAGVDNEQFF
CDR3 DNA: TGTGCCAGTAGTATTCTCCCCAGACTAGCGGGAGTGGACAATGAGCAGTTCTTC

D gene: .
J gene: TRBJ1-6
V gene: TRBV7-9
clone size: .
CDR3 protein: CASSLGQSPFAPLHF
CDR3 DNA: TGTGCCAGCAGTCTAGGACAGTCGCCTTTTGCACCCCTCCACTTT

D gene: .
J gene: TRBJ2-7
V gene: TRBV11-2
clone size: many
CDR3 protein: CASSLRAGGAYEQYF
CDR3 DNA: TGTGCCAGCAGCTTACGTGCCGGCGGGGCCTACGAGCAGTACTTC

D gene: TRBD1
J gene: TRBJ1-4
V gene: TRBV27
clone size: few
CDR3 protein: CASSSGQGLEKLFF
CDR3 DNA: TGTGCCAGCAGTTCAGGACAGGGCTTAGAAAAACTGTTTTTT

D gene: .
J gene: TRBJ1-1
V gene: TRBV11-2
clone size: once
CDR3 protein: CASSLGGKNTEAFF
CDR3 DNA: TGTGCCAGCAGCTTAGGGGGAAAGAATACTGAAGCTTTCTTT

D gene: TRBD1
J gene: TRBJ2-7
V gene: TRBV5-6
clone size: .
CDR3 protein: CASSPAGPGQGNSYEQYF
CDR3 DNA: TGTGCCAGCAGCCCAGCGGGCCCGGGACAGGGCAACTCCTACGAGCAGTACTTC

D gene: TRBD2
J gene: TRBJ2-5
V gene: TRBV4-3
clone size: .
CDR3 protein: CASSQVGGAGETQYF
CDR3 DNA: TGCGCCAGCAGCCAAGTGGGAGGGGCAGGAGAGACCCAGTACTTC

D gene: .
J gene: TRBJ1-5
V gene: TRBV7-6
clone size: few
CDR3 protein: CASSLTSLQPQHF
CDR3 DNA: TGTGCCAGCAGCTTAACCAGCCTTCAGCCCCAGCATTTT

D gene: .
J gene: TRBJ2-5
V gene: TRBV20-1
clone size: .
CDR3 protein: CSARDGQKETQYF
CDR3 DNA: TGCAGTGCTAGAGACGGACAGAAAGAGACCCAGTACTTC

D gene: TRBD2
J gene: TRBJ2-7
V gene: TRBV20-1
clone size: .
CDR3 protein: CSARDPAGPSGYEQYF
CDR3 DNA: TGCAGTGCTAGAGATCCAGCTGGGCCTAGCGGCTACGAGCAGTACTTC

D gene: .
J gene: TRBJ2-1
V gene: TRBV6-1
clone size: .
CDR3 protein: CASSQTRGTYNEQFF
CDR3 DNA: TGTGCCAGCAGCCAGACCCGGGGAACCTACAATGAGCAGTTCTTC

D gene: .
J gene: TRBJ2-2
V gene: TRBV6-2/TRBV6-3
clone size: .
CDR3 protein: CASSWRAAGELFF
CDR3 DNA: TGTGCCAGCAGTTGGCGAGCGGCCGGGGAGCTGTTTTTT

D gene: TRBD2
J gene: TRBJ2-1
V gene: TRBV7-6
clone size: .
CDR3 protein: CASSAPGLAGAGNEQFF
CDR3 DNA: TGTGCCAGCAGCGCCCCGGGACTAGCGGGGGCAGGAAATGAGCAGTTCTTC

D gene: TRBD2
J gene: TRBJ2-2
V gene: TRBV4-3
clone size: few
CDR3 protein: CASSQEAGGPHTGELFF
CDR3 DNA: TGCGCCAGCAGCCAAGAAGCGGGGGGGCCACACACCGGGGAGCTGTTTTTT

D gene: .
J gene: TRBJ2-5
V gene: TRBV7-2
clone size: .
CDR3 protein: CASSVGFGGAPETQYF
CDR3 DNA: TGTGCCAGCAGCGTAGGGTTCGGCGGAGCCCCCGAGACCCAGTACTTC

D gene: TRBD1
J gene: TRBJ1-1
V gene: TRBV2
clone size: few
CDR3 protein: CATKAGTAAREAF
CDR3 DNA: TGTGCCACCAAAGCCGGGACAGCCGCCCGGGAGGCGTTT

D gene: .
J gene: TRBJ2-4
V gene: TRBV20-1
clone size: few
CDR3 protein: CSAEDRAGGIQYF
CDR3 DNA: TGCAGTGCAGAGGACAGGGCGGGGGGCATTCAGTACTTC

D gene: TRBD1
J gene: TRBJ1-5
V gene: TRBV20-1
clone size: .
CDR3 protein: CSATGQTPGPQHF
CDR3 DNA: TGCAGTGCTACGGGACAGACGCCCGGGCCCCAGCATTTT

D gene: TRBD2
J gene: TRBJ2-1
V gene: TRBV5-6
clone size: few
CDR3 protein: CASSQTSGRGGNEQFF
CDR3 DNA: TGTGCCAGCAGCCAGACTAGCGGGAGAGGGGGCAATGAGCAGTTCTTC

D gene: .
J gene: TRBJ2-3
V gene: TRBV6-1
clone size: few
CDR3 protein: CASSKRGAAEDTQYF
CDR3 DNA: TGTGCCAGCAGTAAGAGGGGGGCCGCGGAAGATACGCAGTATTTT

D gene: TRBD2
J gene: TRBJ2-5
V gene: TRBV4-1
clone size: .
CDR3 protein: CASSQEGAGVIETQYF
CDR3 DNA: TGCGCCAGCAGCCAAGAGGGAGCGGGGGTGATCGAGACCCAGTACTTC

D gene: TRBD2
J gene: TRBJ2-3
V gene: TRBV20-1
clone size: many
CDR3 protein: CSAESASGGQADTQYF
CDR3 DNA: TGCAGTGCCGAATCAGCTAGCGGGGGACAGGCAGATACGCAGTATTTT

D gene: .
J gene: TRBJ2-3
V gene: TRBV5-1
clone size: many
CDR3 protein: CASSWTDTTDTQYF
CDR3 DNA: TGCGCCAGCAGCTGGACAGATACGACAGATACGCAGTATTTT

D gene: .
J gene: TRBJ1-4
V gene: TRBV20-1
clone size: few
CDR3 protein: CSARGGGGGSSLFF
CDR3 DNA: TGCAGTGCTAGAGGAGGTGGGGGGGGGAGTTCTCTGTTTTTT

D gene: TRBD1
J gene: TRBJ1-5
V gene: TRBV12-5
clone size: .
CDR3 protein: CASGSTPTGDFNQPQHF
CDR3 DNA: TGTGCTAGTGGTTCCACTCCGACAGGGGACTTCAATCAGCCCCAGCATTTT

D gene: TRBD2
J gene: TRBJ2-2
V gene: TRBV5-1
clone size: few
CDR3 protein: CASSLEGLAGRTGELFF
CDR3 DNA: TGCGCCAGCAGCTTGGAAGGACTAGCGGGGAGGACCGGGGAGCTGTTTTTT

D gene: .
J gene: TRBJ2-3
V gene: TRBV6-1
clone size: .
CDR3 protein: CASSPVGSSTDTQYF
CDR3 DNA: TGTGCCAGCAGTCCCGTCGGGTCTAGCACAGATACGCAGTATTTT

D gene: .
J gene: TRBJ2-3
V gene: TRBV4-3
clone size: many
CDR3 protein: CASSQVTNPGDTQYF
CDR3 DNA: TGCGCCAGCAGCCAAGTGACTAACCCGGGGGATACGCAGTATTTT

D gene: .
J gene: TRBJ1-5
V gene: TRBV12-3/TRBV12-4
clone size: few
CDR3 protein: CASSLTPVGVSHQPQHF
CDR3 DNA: TGTGCCAGCAGCTTGACCCCTGTGGGGGTTAGCCATCAGCCCCAGCATTTT

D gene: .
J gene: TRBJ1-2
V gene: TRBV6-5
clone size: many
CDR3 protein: CASKQGSDGYTF
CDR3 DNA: TGTGCCAGTAAACAGGGATCGGATGGCTACACCTTC

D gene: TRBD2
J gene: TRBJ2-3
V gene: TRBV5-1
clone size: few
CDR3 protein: CASSSFSGTSGRLEITDTQYF
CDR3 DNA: TGCGCCAGCAGCTCCTTTTCCGGGACTAGCGGGAGATTGGAGATTACAGATACGCAGTATTTT

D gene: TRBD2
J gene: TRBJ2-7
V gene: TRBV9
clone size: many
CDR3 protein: CASSGRGSDYEQYF
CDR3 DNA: TGTGCCAGCAGCGGGCGGGGGTCCGACTACGAGCAGTACTTC

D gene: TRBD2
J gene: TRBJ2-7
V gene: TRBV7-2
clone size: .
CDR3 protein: CASSRSGRLAYEQYF
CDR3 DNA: TGTGCCAGCAGCCGGAGCGGGAGGCTGGCCTACGAGCAGTACTTC

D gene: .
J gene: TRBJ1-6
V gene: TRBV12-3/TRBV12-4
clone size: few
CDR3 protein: CASSRGQGFSPLHF
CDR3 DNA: TGTGCCAGCAGCCGCGGGCAGGGATTTTCACCCCTCCACTTT